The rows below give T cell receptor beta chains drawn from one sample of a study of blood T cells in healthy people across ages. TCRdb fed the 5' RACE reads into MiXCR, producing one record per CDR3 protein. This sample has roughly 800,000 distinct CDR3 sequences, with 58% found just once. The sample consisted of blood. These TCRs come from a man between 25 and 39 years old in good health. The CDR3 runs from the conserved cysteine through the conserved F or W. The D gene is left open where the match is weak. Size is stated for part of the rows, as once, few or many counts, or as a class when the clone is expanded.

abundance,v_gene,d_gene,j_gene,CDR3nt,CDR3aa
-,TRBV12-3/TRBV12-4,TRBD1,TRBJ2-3,TGTGCCAGCAGTCCCTCAGGGACAGGGGGCAGAGATACGCGGTATTTT,CASSPSGTGGRDTRYF
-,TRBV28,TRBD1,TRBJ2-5,TGTGCCAGCAGGACAGGGCCGGAGACCCAGTACTTC,CASRTGPETQYF
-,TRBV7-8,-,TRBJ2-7,TGTGCCAGCAGCTCTGACACAGGCCCCGAGCAGTACTTC,CASSSDTGPEQYF
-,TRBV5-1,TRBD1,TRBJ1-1,TGCGCCAGCAGCTACGTAGGGGGCGCGGGCGAAGCTTTCTTT,CASSYVGGAGEAFF
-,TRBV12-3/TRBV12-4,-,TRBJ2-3,TGTGCCAGCAGCGCTTCCGGAACAGGGCGCGATACGCAGTATTTT,CASSASGTGRDTQYF
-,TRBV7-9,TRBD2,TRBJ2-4,TGTGCCAGCAGCTCCCCCCGGCTAGCGGGGTCTGAGCAGTACTTC,CASSSPRLAGSEQYF
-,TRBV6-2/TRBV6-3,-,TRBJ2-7,TGTGCCAGCAGTTACTCTCGCCACGTACACGAGCAGTACTTC,CASSYSRHVHEQYF
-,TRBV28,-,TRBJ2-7,TGTGCCAGCAACCCCCCAGGAGAAGCCTACGAGCAGTACTTC,CASNPPGEAYEQYF
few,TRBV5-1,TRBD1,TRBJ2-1,TGCGCCAGCAGCTTGGCCGGGCAGGGGGTCCGTAGTGAGCAGTTCTTC,CASSLAGQGVRSEQFF
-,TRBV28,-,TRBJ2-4,TGTGCCAGCTCAGGGCCCAAAAACATTCAGTACTTC,CASSGPKNIQYF
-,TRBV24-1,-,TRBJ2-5,TGTGCCACCAGCACCTTAGATTATGAGACAGGACAAGAGACCCAGTACTTC,CATSTLDYETGQETQYF
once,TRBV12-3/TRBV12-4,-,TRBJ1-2,TGTGCCAGCAGTACCGGACAGGGCTACACCTTC,CASSTGQGYTF
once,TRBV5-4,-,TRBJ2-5,TGTGCCAGCAGCTTGGCACCGAGGAAAGAGACCCAGTACTTC,CASSLAPRKETQYF